Listed here is a single T cell receptor (beta chain). The antigen remains undetermined. The source of the sample is a study of T cell repertoires in cytomegalovirus infection. Across the whole study: Recently described HLA-C-restricted plus well-studied HLA-B-restricted CMV epitopes were used. Public TCR beta signatures marked donors with CMV infection and the matching HLA. General study points: HLA-C-restricted CMV clonotypes gave the most frequent clonotype in two of eight donors.

The V end lost 3 bases, the J end lost 0 bases, and 16 bases lay between the germline ends. The CDR3 has 17 residues. Germline CDR1 reads LGHDT; CDR2 reads YNNKEL (reference sequence). Via MiXCR, TCRdb re-called the reads, giving one row per CDR3 protein. In the table there are hundreds of thousands of distinct CDR3 sequences, approximately 31% of which are singletons. The starting material was cultured CD8+ T cells from PBMCs, obtained from culture after CMV antigen stimulation. The source of this sequence is a human donor in good health (CMV status not recorded). Some clones in this sample may be carry-over from other donors' samples. This sequence joins TRBV3-1 and TRBJ2-3, with D perhaps TRBD1 or TRBD2 (7 bases each). As DNA, the CDR3 is TGTGCCAGCAGCCATCACCGACAGGGAGGGAGCACAGATACGCAGTATTTT. Translation: CASSHHRQGGSTDTQYF.